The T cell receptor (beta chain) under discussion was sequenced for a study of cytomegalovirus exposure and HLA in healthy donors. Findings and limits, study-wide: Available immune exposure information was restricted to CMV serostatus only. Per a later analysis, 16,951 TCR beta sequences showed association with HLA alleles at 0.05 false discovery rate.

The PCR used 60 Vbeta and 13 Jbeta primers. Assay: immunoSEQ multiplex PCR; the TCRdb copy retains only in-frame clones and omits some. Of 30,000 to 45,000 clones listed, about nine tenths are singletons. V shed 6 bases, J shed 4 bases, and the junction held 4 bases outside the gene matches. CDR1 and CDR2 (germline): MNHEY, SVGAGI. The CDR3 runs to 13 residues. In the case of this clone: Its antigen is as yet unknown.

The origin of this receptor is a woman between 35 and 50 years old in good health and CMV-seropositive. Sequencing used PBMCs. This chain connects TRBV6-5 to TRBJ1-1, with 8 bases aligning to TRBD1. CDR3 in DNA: TGTGCCAGCAGGCCGACAGGGGTCACTGAAGCTTTCTTT. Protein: CASRPTGVTEAFF.